This TCR beta chain is from a study of T cells in women clearing cervical HPV infection. Turning to the study itself: Case blood drawn at lesion detection; control blood after infection cleared.

Only in-frame clones appear in the TCRdb table, and some are missing; sequencing was by immunoSEQ multiplex PCR. The specimen's table records approximately 35,000 clones. Regarding the study as a whole: Associations may precede or follow infection; HPV-specific or memory T cells were not isolated. Cases and controls were distinguished at AUC about 0.86 by richness and V genes.

On this clone itself: The antigen is unknown. The sequence runs out 3 residues before the end of the CDR3; the remainder is reconstructed from the germline J gene.

Trimming at V came to 1 base and at J to 3 bases, leaving 10 bases not matched to a gene. Germline loops: CDR1 SGHVS, CDR2 FNYEAQ. The CDR3 totals 17 residues. The chain links TRBV7-6 to TRBJ2-3; 7 nucleotides match TRBD2. The TCR comes from a woman aged 18 to 75 with a cervical HPV16 infection that either progressed to CIN3+ or cleared (not recorded which). The sample consisted of blood buffy coat. The CDR3 bases that were read are TGTGCCAGCAGCTTAGGTCTGGATAGCGGGCCGACAGATACG. It encodes CASSLGLDSGPTDT. The CDR3, in full, reads CASSLGLDSGPTDTQYF.